This entry features one TCR beta chain sequence. Its antigen is still unknown. This entry is derived from a study of cytomegalovirus exposure and HLA in healthy donors. Findings of the study overall: TCR beta V- and J-gene trimming was later associated with a missense DCLRE1C variant. One later analysis reportedly identified an Asian-associated ancestry cluster that showed fewer N-insertions than the approximately 700-donor mean.

It was with 60 Vbeta and 13 Jbeta primers that the PCR ran. TCRdb keeps only in-frame clones here, not all; method: immunoSEQ multiplex PCR. The table lists approximately 150,000 clones, over 55% of them singletons. Germline V gives CDR1 LNHDA, CDR2 SQIVND (reference sequence). Trimming removed 3 bases from V and 5 bases from J; junction bases left unmatched: 10. The CDR3 is made up of 16 amino acids. The sequenced sample consisted of PBMCs. The genes are TRBV19 and TRBJ2-5; 9 bases line up with TRBD1. The TCR sequence derives from a man aged 35-49 years in good health and CMV-seronegative. In nucleotides, the CDR3 is TGTGCCAGTAGTATCACCTTAACAGGGGGCAGGGAGACCCAGTACTTC. This gives the protein CASSITLTGGRETQYF.